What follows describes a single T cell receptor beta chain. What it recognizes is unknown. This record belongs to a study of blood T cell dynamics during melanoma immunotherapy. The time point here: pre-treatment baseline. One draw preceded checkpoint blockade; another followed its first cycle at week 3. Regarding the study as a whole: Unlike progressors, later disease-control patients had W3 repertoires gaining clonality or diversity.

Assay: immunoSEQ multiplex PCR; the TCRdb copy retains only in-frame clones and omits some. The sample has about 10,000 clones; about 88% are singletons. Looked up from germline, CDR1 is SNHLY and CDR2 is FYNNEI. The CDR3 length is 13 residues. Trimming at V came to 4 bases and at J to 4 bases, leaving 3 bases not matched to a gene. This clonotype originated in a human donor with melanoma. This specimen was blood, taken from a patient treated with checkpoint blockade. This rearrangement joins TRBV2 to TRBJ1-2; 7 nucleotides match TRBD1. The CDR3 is CASSGDSAYGYTF. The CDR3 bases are TGTGCCAGCAGTGGGGACAGCGCCTATGGCTACACCTTC.